This TCR beta chain comes out of a study of blood T cell repertoires in COVID-19. At the level of the study: There were acute and convalescent COVID-19 samples, and they came from the United States, Italy and Spain.

CDR1 MDHEN and CDR2 SYDVKM come from the germline V gene. The germline V and J ends were trimmed by 2 bases and 0 bases, with 5 bases remaining between them. The CDR3 loop spans 14 amino acids. Profiled with immunoSEQ multiplex PCR; TCRdb holds only in-frame clones, not every one. The sample lists under 500,000 clones; around 91% were seen once. In assigning cohorts, the study relied on participant-reported clinical history. The recovered donors of Cohort 3 showed two negative PCRs, clearance, or symptom resolution. The sequence was obtained from a young man who had recovered from COVID-19. The chain carries TRBV28 and TRBJ2-1; D not resolved. Sequenced: PBMCs or T cells enriched from blood (not recorded which). CDR3 sequence reads: CASSLIGSYNEQFF. The CDR3 DNA reads as TGTGCCAGCAGTTTAATCGGCTCCTACAATGAGCAGTTCTTC.